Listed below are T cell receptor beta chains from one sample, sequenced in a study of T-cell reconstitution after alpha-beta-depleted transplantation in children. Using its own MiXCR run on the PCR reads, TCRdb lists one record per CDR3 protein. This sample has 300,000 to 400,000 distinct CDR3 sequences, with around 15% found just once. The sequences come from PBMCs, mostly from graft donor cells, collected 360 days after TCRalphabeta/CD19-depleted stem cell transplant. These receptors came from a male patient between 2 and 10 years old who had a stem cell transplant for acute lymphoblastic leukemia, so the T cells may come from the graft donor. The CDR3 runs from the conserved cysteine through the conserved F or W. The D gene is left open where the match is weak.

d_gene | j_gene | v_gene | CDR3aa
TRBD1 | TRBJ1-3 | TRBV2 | CASNRGRRGNTIYF
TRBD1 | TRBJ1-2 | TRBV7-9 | CASSPGTGPAFSTF
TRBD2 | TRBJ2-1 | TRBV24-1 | CATSDFASGNINEQFF
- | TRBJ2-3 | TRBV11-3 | CASSLSGGASTDTQYF
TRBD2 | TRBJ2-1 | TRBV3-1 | CASNLAGSSYNEQFF
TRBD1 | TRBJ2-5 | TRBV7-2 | CASSSGTGLETQYF
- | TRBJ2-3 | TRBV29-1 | CSAHQGGPDTQYF
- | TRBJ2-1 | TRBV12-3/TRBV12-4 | CASSLAQGYEQFF
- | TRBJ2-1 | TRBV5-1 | CASSALATGYNEQFF
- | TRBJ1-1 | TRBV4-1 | CASSQDWWQEDTEAFF
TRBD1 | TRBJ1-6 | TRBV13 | CASSSTGAYNSPLHF
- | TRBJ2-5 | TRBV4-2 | CASSQDGLGETQYF
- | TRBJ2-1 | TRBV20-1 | CSARSRDSYNEQFF
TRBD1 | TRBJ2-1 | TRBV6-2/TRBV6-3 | CAISSHSAVGQDHVEAINEQFF
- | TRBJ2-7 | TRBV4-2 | CASSQGTVGYEQYF
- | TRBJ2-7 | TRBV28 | CASSFPIPGRDYEQYF
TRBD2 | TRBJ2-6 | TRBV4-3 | CASSHYGTSVNGANVLTF
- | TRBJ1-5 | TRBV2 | CASSAGPGYNQPQHF
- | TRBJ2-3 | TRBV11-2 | CASSLDPGLDTQYF
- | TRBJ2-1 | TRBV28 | CASSWVGSYNEQFF
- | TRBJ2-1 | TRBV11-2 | CASSFRLGSYNEQFF
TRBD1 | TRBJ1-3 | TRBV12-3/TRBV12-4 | CASSPPFRGRTSGNTIYF
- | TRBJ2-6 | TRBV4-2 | CASSQERTGANVLTF
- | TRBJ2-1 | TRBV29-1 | CSVEGPLVGLVVKVGQFF
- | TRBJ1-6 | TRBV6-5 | CASSYWRGTRVSPLHF
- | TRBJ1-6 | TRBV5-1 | CASSLDGVPPHHF
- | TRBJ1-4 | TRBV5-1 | CASSLRASEKLFF
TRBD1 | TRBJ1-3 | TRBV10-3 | CAISETYRGSGNTIYF
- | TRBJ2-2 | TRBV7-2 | CASSRVLANTGELFF
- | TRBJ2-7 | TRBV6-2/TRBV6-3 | CASSHPLLVQYF
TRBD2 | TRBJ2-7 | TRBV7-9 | CASSLARAGGPYEQYF
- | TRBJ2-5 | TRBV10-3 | CAISAGEETQYF
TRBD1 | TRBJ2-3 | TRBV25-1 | CASRQGATQYF
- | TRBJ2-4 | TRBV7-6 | CASSLEEGGRNIQYF
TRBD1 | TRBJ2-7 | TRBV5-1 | CASSVDRGTDEQYF
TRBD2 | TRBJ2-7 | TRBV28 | CASSLLTSGRDYEQYF
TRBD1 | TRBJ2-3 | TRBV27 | CASSLDRGGDTQYF
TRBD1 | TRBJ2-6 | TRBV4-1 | CASSQSGTGLRRTTSGANVLTF
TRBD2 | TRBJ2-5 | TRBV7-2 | CASSFELAADTQYF
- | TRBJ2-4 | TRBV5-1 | CASSRGFRDIQYF
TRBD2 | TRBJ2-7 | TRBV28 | CASSAGLAGGPSYEQYF
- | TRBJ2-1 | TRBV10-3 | CAISESPGLITNNEQFF
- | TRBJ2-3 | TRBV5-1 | CASSLKGTDTQYF
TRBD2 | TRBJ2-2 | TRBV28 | CASSFSSGNTGELFF
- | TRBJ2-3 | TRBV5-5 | CASSLDRRDTQYF
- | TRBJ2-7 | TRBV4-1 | CASSQGPHSNYEQYF
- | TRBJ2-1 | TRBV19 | CASSLGSPPYNEQFF
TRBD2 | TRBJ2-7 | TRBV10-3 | CAISAGLAEQYF
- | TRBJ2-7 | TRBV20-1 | CSASSKVRNEQYF
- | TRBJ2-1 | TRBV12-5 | CASGPPPAAVTYNEQFF
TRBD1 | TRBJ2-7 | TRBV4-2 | CASSHILTGGISYEQYF
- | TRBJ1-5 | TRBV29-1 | CSVQSGASNQPQHF
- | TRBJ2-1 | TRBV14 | CASSQDRLVEQFF
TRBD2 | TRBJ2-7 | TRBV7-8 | CASSLGRAGGAYEQYF
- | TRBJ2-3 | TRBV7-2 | CASSSLWAQRPDTQYF
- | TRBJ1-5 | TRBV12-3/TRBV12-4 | CASRSRDQPQHF
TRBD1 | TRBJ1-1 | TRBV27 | CASSVQGARAFF
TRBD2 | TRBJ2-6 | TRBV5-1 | CASSSGKIPGANVLTF
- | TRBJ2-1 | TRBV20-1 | CSARRRTLYNEQFF
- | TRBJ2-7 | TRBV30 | CAWSGQYEQYF